The 9 T cell receptor beta chains listed next were all sequenced from one sample in a study of identical twins. One entry per CDR3 protein, called by TCRdb with MiXCR from the 5' RACE reads. The data contain roughly 720,000 distinct CDR3 sequences, around a sixth of them singletons. This sample was also put to use in a study of T cells expressing NK-cell markers.

Source material: PBMCs. The receptor source for this set is a woman younger than 30 in good health.

The chain links TRBV5-1 to TRBJ2-7; TRBD2 matches 9 bases. The germline V gene has CDR1 SGHRS and CDR2 YFSETQ. V lost 1 base, J lost 0 bases, and 2 bases stayed unmatched. The CDR3 has 15 residues. CDR3 nucleotide sequence: TGCGCCAGCAGCTTGACGACTAGCGGCTCCTACGAGCAGTACTTC. It encodes CASSLTTSGSYEQYF. The full variable domain, completed using reference TRBV5-1 and TRBJ2-7, is KAGVTQTPRYLIKTRGQQVTLSCSPISGHRSVSWYQQTPGQGLQFLFEYFSETQRNKGNFPGRFSGRQFSNSRSEMNVSTLELGDSALYLCASSLTTSGSYEQYFGPGTRLTVT.

V usage is TRBV20-1 and J usage is TRBJ1-2, with TRBD1 as a possible D gene (6 bases). Per the germline V gene, CDR1 is DFQATT and CDR2 is SNEGSKA (reference sequence). Trimming removed 0 bases at V and 11 bases at J, with 16 bases between. CDR3 length: 13 amino acids. In DNA form, the CDR3 reads TGCAGTGCTAGAGATCTGGGGGGGCGAGGATACACCTTC. This translates into CSARDLGGRGYTF.

The V and J genes are TRBV7-9 and TRBJ2-4; D not resolved. Trimming cost V 3 bases and J 1 base, with 4 bases left between them. Looked up from germline, CDR1 is SEHNR and CDR2 is FQNEAQ (reference sequence). The CDR3 sequence is 13 residues long. The CDR3 bases are TGTGCCAGCAGCTTGACGGCCAAAAACATTCAGTACTTC. Translation: CASSLTAKNIQYF.

This clonotype was detected once. The chain joins TRBV4-1 to TRBJ2-7; perhaps TRBD2 as D (6 bases). Germline V CDR1 and CDR2: MGHRA, YSYEKL. CDR3 length equals 16 residues. V was cut by 1 base and J by 2 bases, with 15 bases left in between. This chain's CDR3 is CASSQGRGGDPYEQYF. The CDR3 region has the DNA TGCGCCAGCAGCCAAGGAAGAGGAGGGGACCCCTACGAGCAGTACTTC.

The chain carries TRBV9 and TRBJ2-3; the match to TRBD2 covers 10 bases. V trimming: 3 bases; J trimming: 4 bases; junction bases outside the gene matches: 5. Germline V gives CDR1 SGDLS, CDR2 YYNGEE. The CDR3 covers 15 residues. The CDR3 bases are TGTGCCAGCAGCGAGCTAGCGGGAGCATCAGATACGCAGTATTTT. Translated: CASSELAGASDTQYF.

The V and J genes are TRBV9 and TRBJ2-7, with D perhaps matching TRBD2 (6 bases). CDR3 length: 14 amino acids. Germline V gives CDR1 SGDLS, CDR2 YYNGEE. V gave up 0 bases and J gave up 1 base, with 8 bases separating them. The CDR3 loop reads CASSVGGESYEQYF. The DNA for the CDR3 is TGTGCCAGCAGCGTAGGGGGGGAGTCCTACGAGCAGTACTTC.

This chain joins TRBV20-1 and TRBJ1-2; 7 bases align to TRBD1. Germline V gene data show CDR1 as DFQATT and CDR2 as SNEGSKA (reference sequence). V shed 6 bases, J shed 7 bases, and the junction held 5 bases outside the gene matches. CDR3 length: 11 amino acids. The CDR3 nucleotides read TGCAGTGCCCCGCAGGGGGGTGGCTACACCTTC. It encodes CSAPQGGGYTF.

The rearrangement joins TRBV15 to TRBJ1-4, with unresolved D. The V end was cut by 6 bases, the J end by 8 bases, with 7 bases between. Germline CDR1 reads LNHNV; CDR2 reads YYDKDF (reference sequence). The CDR3 is 11 residues long. Here the CDR3 reads CATRIGEKLFF. In nucleotides, the CDR3 is TGTGCCACCAGGATAGGCGAAAAACTGTTTTTT.

The rearrangement joins TRBV10-3 to TRBJ2-7; D might be TRBD2 (5 bases). The CDR3 length is 11 residues. Trimming pared 6 bases from V and 3 bases from J, leaving 6 bases between. Germline V gene sequence: CDR1 ENHRY, CDR2 SYGVKD. CDR3 in amino acids: CAIRGVYEQYF. Written as DNA, the CDR3 is TGTGCCATCAGGGGAGTCTACGAGCAGTACTTC.